This T cell receptor (beta chain) came from a study of CD8 T cells in ankylosing spondylitis. The ends lost 5 bases at V and 3 bases at J; junction bases unmatched: 10. The germline CDR1 and CDR2 sequences are SGHTA and FQGNSA. The CDR3 runs 17 residues. By quantitative 5'-RACE with molecular barcodes, the TCR beta libraries were made. From the 5' RACE reads, TCRdb called clonotypes with MiXCR, one entry per CDR3 protein. The data contain 150,000 to 200,000 distinct CDR3 sequences, 18% of them singletons. A word on this clonotype: Its antigen is currently unknown.

Findings and limits, study-wide: Certain motif variants had earlier appeared in reactive arthritis synovial fluid and blood. Significantly higher representation of disease-linked clones was reported for matched ankylosing spondylitis synovial fluid. Clones linked to the disease showed a CD8+ phenotype. They occurred at relatively low frequencies in peripheral blood.

This chain uses TRBV7-2 with TRBJ2-1; 10 bases fit TRBD2. The source material was blood, either unsorted or a sorted T cell fraction (not recorded which). This sequence originates from a male donor aged 10 to 35 with ankylosing spondylitis or in good health (not recorded which). The CDR3 DNA follows: TGTGCCAGCAGCCGCCTACAACTAGCGGGAATCTACAATGAGCAGTTCTTC. Translated: CASSRLQLAGIYNEQFF.